The rows below give T cell receptor beta chains drawn from one sample of a study of blood T cell repertoires in COVID-19. Clones were read by immunoSEQ multiplex PCR, and TCRdb kept only the in-frame ones, dropping some. The sample carries 75,000 to 100,000 clones, about 85% recorded once. The source material was peripheral blood. These TCRs come from a man aged 65-85 years with acute or convalescent COVID-19. Each CDR3 is given without its conserved first and last residue. Each record gives: D gene, clone size, CDR3 length, J gene, V gene, CDR3 protein. A D gene is named only where the DNA matches it firmly. The size of a clone is reported for some rows only, either as once, few or many, or as a class for expanded clones.

>.|.|13|TRBJ1-3|TRBV28
ASSPPPSSGNTIY
>TRBD1|.|13|TRBJ1-1|TRBV5-8
ASSRLQGTNTEAF
>TRBD1|.|12|TRBJ2-2|TRBV7-9
ASSLRTGAGELF
>TRBD1|.|13|TRBJ2-5|TRBV7-9
ASSPRQGGPVAQY
>.|once|14|TRBJ1-5|TRBV5-6
ASSSGTRRGNQPQH
>.|once|14|TRBJ2-2|TRBV21-1
ASSLAGGFNTGELF
>.|.|9|TRBJ2-3|TRBV6-1
ASSERDTQY
>TRBD2|.|11|TRBJ2-3|TRBV10-2
ASIPPGGAKQY
>TRBD2|.|14|TRBJ2-3|TRBV3-1/TRBV3-2
ASSSLGGEGTDTQY
>.|.|15|TRBJ1-2|TRBV2
ASSVSRQVVGTDGYT
>.|few|11|TRBJ1-1|TRBV10-1
ASSEALEGEAF
>TRBD1|few|14|TRBJ2-3|TRBV9
ASSVGNRGGTDTQY
>.|.|11|TRBJ1-2|TRBV5-6
ASSLSLNYGYT
>TRBD1|.|12|TRBJ1-6|TRBV5-6
ASSLKGADSPLH
>.|.|14|TRBJ2-3|TRBV5-1
ASSFTASTSTDTQY
>.|.|13|TRBJ1-2|TRBV28
ASSLWGRSHYGYT
>TRBD1|.|14|TRBJ2-7|TRBV30
AWSVQGGTGGSEQY
>.|.|14|TRBJ2-6|TRBV3-1/TRBV3-2
ASSNTGPPGANVLT
>.|.|12|TRBJ1-2|TRBV5-5
ASSMEQGSMGYT
>TRBD2|once|13|TRBJ2-1|TRBV7-3
ASSPGLAAANEQF
>.|.|13|TRBJ2-5|TRBV9
ASSPFWAGQETQY
>.|.|15|TRBJ1-5|TRBV27
ASSPRGPMFSNQPQH
>TRBD1|.|12|TRBJ1-2|TRBV19
ASSPQQGNYGYT
>TRBD1|.|12|TRBJ2-5|TRBV5-1
ASSRGQNQETQY
>TRBD1|.|12|TRBJ1-2|TRBV28
ASIRDRVSRGYT
>TRBD1|.|14|TRBJ2-1|TRBV5-1
ASSQAPGQGYNEQF
>TRBD2|.|14|TRBJ2-1|TRBV2
ASTFLAGALSREQF
>.|once|11|TRBJ2-7|TRBV7-9
ASSLELRYEQY
>.|.|10|TRBJ2-1|TRBV6-5
ASSLGANEQF
>.|.|12|TRBJ1-5|TRBV19
ASSTQTRRQPQH
>TRBD1|.|11|TRBJ2-7|TRBV10-1
ASSGGQGGEQY
>TRBD1|.|13|TRBJ2-7|TRBV6-5
ASSSLGTGKDEQY
>TRBD1|.|13|TRBJ1-2|TRBV24-1
ATSDSHRGNYGYT
>TRBD1|few|11|TRBJ1-2|TRBV11-3
ASRPGQGNGYT
>.|.|15|TRBJ2-5|TRBV10-1
ASSDLGGGPYQETQY
>.|.|13|TRBJ2-6|TRBV7-8
ASSLEGVGANVLT
>TRBD1|.|12|TRBJ2-5|TRBV5-4
ASSQTGAQETQY
>TRBD2|.|9|TRBJ2-1|TRBV10-3
AMGGYDEQF
>TRBD2|.|13|TRBJ2-1|TRBV6-4
ASSDSGLVSSEQF
>TRBD1|.|13|TRBJ1-5|TRBV6-1
ASSEGQGASQPQH